This TCR beta chain comes out of a study of T cell responses to AZD1222 COVID-19 vaccine. Overall study findings and caveats: Every sample of the repertoires postdated the peak T cell response.

TCRdb's copy holds only in-frame clones and misses some; the assay was immunoSEQ multiplex PCR. The repertoire includes some 120,000 clones, less than 90% of them detected once, and around 10% sits in the top ten. Losses at the gene ends were 3 bases for V and 5 bases for J; bases not matched to a gene: 7. Per the germline V gene, CDR1 is LGHNA and CDR2 is YNFKEQ. The CDR3 runs 15 residues. As concerns this clone: Its target is unknown.

This TCR came from an adult in good health. This chain links TRBV4-2 with TRBJ1-1, with 9 bases identical to TRBD1. The specimen was peripheral blood, collected on day 0 of AZD1222 vaccination. CDR3 DNA: TGTGCCAGCAGCCAGCTGACAGGGGGGCTAACTGAAGCTTTCTTT. This encodes CASSQLTGGLTEAFF.